The entry below gives a single T cell receptor (beta chain) sequence along with its context. Its matching antigen is unknown. Generated by immunoSEQ multiplex PCR, the TCRdb table keeps only in-frame clones and is missing some. The table has approximately 170,000 clones, about four fifths seen once. The data are from a study of cytomegalovirus exposure and HLA in healthy donors. Study findings and constraints: The study designated roughly 150 TCR beta chains cytomegalovirus-associated. Most TCR sequences showed up rarely, but some public TCRs showed up in many donors.

CDR1 and CDR2 (germline): MGHDK, SYGVNS. V gave up 7 bases and J gave up 0 bases, with 13 bases separating them. This CDR3 comprises 14 residues. The approximately 120-subject validation cohort, separate from the approximately 670-subject first cohort, included the donors. Sequenced material: PBMCs. The source of this sequence is a young man in good health and CMV-seropositive. The chain is built from TRBV25-1 and TRBJ2-7; D might be TRBD1 (6 bases). The CDR3 loop reads CASTQGQSSYEQYF. The CDR3 nucleotides are TGTGCCAGCACCCAGGGACAATCCTCCTACGAGCAGTACTTC.